Listed below are T cell receptor beta chains from one sample, sequenced in a study of blood T cell repertoires in COVID-19. Repertoires were generated with immunoSEQ multiplex PCR, while TCRdb's copy carries only in-frame clones and drops some. This sample has 190,000 or so clones; about 84% occur once, and the top ten carry 8% to 10%. Sequences were obtained from PBMCs or T cells enriched from blood (not recorded which). The receptors were gathered from a woman aged 25 to 39 who had recovered from COVID-19. The CDR3 runs from the conserved cysteine through the conserved F or W. A D gene is named only where the DNA matches it firmly. Only some rows state a clone size, as once, few, many or a class for expanded clones.

D gene,J gene,clone size,V gene,CDR3 DNA,CDR3 protein
.,TRBJ1-2,.,TRBV28,TGTGCCAGCAGTTTTGGGCCTACTTTCTATGGCTGCACCTTC,CASSFGPTFYGCTF
TRBD1,TRBJ2-7,.,TRBV28,TGTGCCAGCCTAAACAGGGGTAGCTACGAGCAGTACTTC,CASLNRGSYEQYF
.,TRBJ2-7,.,TRBV5-4,TGTGCCAGCAGCTTTAGCTCGAACTCCTACGAGCAGTACTTC,CASSFSSNSYEQYF
.,TRBJ1-2,.,TRBV28,TGTGCCAGCAGCCGGTATGGCTACACCTTC,CASSRYGYTF
TRBD2,TRBJ2-1,.,TRBV5-1,TGCGCCCACCCCTCGGGGGGAGGGAACATGCGGGATGAGCAGTTCTTC,CAHPSGGGNMRDEQFF
.,TRBJ2-7,.,TRBV3-1/TRBV3-2,TGTGCCAGCAGCCAAGACCAACGCCTAGACCATTACGAGCAGTACTTC,CASSQDQRLDHYEQYF
.,TRBJ2-7,.,TRBV5-1,TGCGCCAGCAGCTTGGTGGGGGGAGGAGGGTACGAGCAGTACTTC,CASSLVGGGGYEQYF
TRBD2,TRBJ2-5,.,TRBV7-2,TGTGCCAGCAGCTTAAATGGACTAGCGGGTGGAGGTACCCAGTACTTC,CASSLNGLAGGGTQYF
.,TRBJ1-1,few,TRBV29-1,TGCAGCGCCAATCACAGGAATCGACCTTCCACTGAAGCTTTCTTT,CSANHRNRPSTEAFF
TRBD1,TRBJ1-2,.,TRBV19,TGTGCCAGTACTCCAGGGGGCCGGACAGGCACCAAAAGTAACTATGGCTACACCTTC,CASTPGGRTGTKSNYGYTF
TRBD2,TRBJ2-5,.,TRBV3-1/TRBV3-2,TGTGCCAGCAGCCGTCTGACTAGCGGTCTAGAGACCCAGTACTTC,CASSRLTSGLETQYF
.,TRBJ2-7,few,TRBV7-9,TGTGCCAGCAGCTTAGTCGGGGGTGATGTGATGGAGCAGTACTTC,CASSLVGGDVMEQYF
.,TRBJ1-1,.,TRBV5-1,TGCGCCAGCAGCTTGGAAGGGAGAGTAGCCACTGAAGCTTTCTTT,CASSLEGRVATEAFF
TRBD1,TRBJ1-2,.,TRBV28,TGTGCCAGCAGTTTATTGGGACAGGGAGGCTATGGCTACACCTTC,CASSLLGQGGYGYTF
.,TRBJ1-3,.,TRBV28,TGTGCCAGCAGTGTACAGGAAAGGGCGTGGGGAAACACCATATATTTT,CASSVQERAWGNTIYF
.,TRBJ2-3,.,TRBV7-9,TGTGGGAGCTCCCGGGGATATACGCAGTATTTT,CGSSRGYTQYF
TRBD1,TRBJ2-3,.,TRBV7-9,TGTGCCTCGGGACAGGGGACATATACGCAGTATTTT,CASGQGTYTQYF
.,TRBJ1-6,once,TRBV6-1,TGTGCCAGCAGTGAATTAGAGGACAGATATTCACCCCTCCACTTT,CASSELEDRYSPLHF
TRBD2,TRBJ2-3,.,TRBV3-1/TRBV3-2,TGTGCCAGCAGCCAAGGGGAGGGAGATACGCAGTATTTT,CASSQGEGDTQYF
.,TRBJ2-3,once,TRBV27,TGTGCCAGCAAGCGAGGAATGTTATATGGCACAGATACGCAGTATTTT,CASKRGMLYGTDTQYF